Shown below are 29 T cell receptor beta chains from a single sample sequenced in a study of cytomegalovirus exposure and HLA in healthy donors. PCR employed 60 Vbeta and 13 Jbeta primers. The method was immunoSEQ multiplex PCR; TCRdb's version includes in-frame clones alone and lacks a portion of them. The repertoire holds some 150,000 clones, roughly 80% seen once, with under 7.5% in the top ten. Sequenced input: PBMCs. The receptors come from a woman aged 50 to 60 in good health and CMV-seropositive.

This chain uses TRBV7-9 with TRBJ2-3, with D unresolved. The length of the CDR3 is 13 residues. Germline values: CDR1 SEHNR, CDR2 FQNEAQ (reference sequence). Trimming pared 5 bases from V and 1 base from J, leaving 7 bases between. Here the CDR3 DNA reads TGTGCCAGCAGCCAGGCTGGCACAGATACGCAGTATTTT. Translating it yields CASSQAGTDTQYF.

The V gene is TRBV6-1, the J gene TRBJ1-4, with unresolved D. V lost 4 bases and J lost 2, with 11 bases in between. Germline V lookup: CDR1 MNHNS, CDR2 SASEGT. This CDR3 spans 15 amino acids. The CDR3: CASSAFGNTNEKLFF. CDR3 coding DNA: TGTGCCAGCAGTGCCTTCGGGAATACTAATGAAAAACTGTTTTTT.

The chain joins TRBV14 to TRBJ2-1; D may be TRBD2 (5 bases). This CDR3 region has 15 residues. Deletions cut 1 base from V and 4 bases from J, with 11 bases between. Germline V gives CDR1 SGHDN, CDR2 FVKESK. The CDR3 here is CASSQGGSGYNEQFF. The CDR3 DNA reads as TGTGCCAGCAGCCAAGGCGGGTCGGGGTACAATGAGCAGTTCTTC.

The rearrangement uses TRBV11-2 and TRBJ2-1; 11 bases agree with TRBD2. Germline-derived CDR1 and CDR2 are SGHAT and FQNNGV. The CDR3 has 15 residues. The V gene end was trimmed by 1 base and the J gene end by 8 bases; junction bases not matched to a gene: 4. The CDR3 sequence: CASSLVAGGRYEQFF. The CDR3 DNA reads as TGTGCCAGCAGCTTAGTAGCGGGGGGGCGCTATGAGCAGTTCTTC.

The gene calls are TRBV4-2 and TRBJ1-4; D is ambiguous. Germline CDR1 is LGHNA and CDR2 is YNFKEQ. Trimming removed 4 bases from V and 0 bases from J, with 6 bases in between. The CDR3 sequence is 14 residues long. The chain's CDR3 is CASSPGSTNEKLFF. The CDR3 bases are TGTGCCAGCAGCCCGGGTTCAACTAATGAAAAACTGTTTTTT.

The rearrangement joins TRBV15 to TRBJ1-6; D not resolved. Trimming left V 5 bases short and J 5 bases short, with 7 bases between. The CDR3 totals 13 residues. CDR1 and CDR2 from the germline V gene are LNHNV and YYDKDF (reference sequence). The CDR3, as DNA: TGTGCCACCAGCCAGGTCGATAATTCACCCCTCCACTTT. Protein: CATSQVDNSPLHF.

The chain couples TRBV7-9 to TRBJ2-7; D not resolved. The germline V and J ends were trimmed by 3 bases and 0 bases, with 3 bases remaining between them. The V gene's germline CDR1 is SEHNR and CDR2 FQNEAQ (reference sequence). CDR3 length: 12 amino acids. CDR3 sequence: CASSLSSYEQYF. The CDR3 bases are TGTGCCAGCAGCTTGAGCTCCTACGAGCAGTACTTC.

The rearrangement joins TRBV5-1 to TRBJ1-2; 7 nucleotides align to TRBD1. CDR3 length: 16 residues. The germline V gene encodes CDR1 SGHRS and CDR2 YFSETQ. J was trimmed by 4 bases and V by 4 bases; bases with no gene match: 13. DNA of the CDR3: TGCGCCAGCAGCCCCAACCCAAGACAGGGAGTCTATGGCTACACCTTC. Protein: CASSPNPRQGVYGYTF.

The chain links TRBV7-8 to TRBJ2-7; 8 bases match TRBD1. This CDR3 region has 14 residues. Germline V CDR1 and CDR2: SGHVS, FQNEAQ. Unmatched junction bases numbered 6, after V lost 5 bases and J lost 3 bases. CDR3 protein: CASSLAGTGYEQYF. The CDR3 DNA sequence: TGTGCCAGCAGCCTCGCTGGGACAGGCTACGAGCAGTACTTC. Together with reference TRBV7-8 and TRBJ2-7, the CDR3 gives the full variable domain: GAGVSQSPRYKVAKRGQDVALRCDPISGHVSLFWYQQALGQGPEFLTYFQNEAQLDKSGLPSDRFFAERPEGSVSTLKIQRTQQEDSAVYLCASSLAGTGYEQYFGPGTRLTVT.

The rearrangement links TRBV27 to TRBJ1-5; 8 nucleotides align to TRBD1. The V segment lost 5 bases and the J segment 10 bases; nucleotides outside the gene matches: 1. The germline V gene encodes CDR1 MNHEY and CDR2 SMNVEV (reference sequence). CDR3 size: 11 residues. The CDR3 DNA is TGTGCCAGCAGTACAGGGGGACCCCAGCATTTT. This gives the protein CASSTGGPQHF.

The chain employs TRBV7-2 and TRBJ1-3; weak D call: TRBD1 (6 bases). The V end was cut by 2 bases, the J end by 1 base, with 21 bases between. The CDR3 length is 19 residues. The germline V gene encodes CDR1 SGHTA and CDR2 FQGNSA. CDR3: CASSLISATGPGSGNTIYF. DNA for the CDR3: TGTGCCAGCAGCTTAATCTCTGCCACAGGGCCTGGGTCTGGAAACACCATATATTTT.

The chain combines TRBV5-1 with TRBJ2-7, with D perhaps matching TRBD2 (6 bases). Germline values: CDR1 SGHRS, CDR2 YFSETQ. The CDR3 runs to 15 residues. V lost 7 bases to trimming and J lost 5 bases, with 22 bases between them. The CDR3 DNA sequence: TGCGCCAGCGGTTTGGGGGGAGGAGTAGGCGACGAGCAGTACTTC. Translated, it gives CASGLGGGVGDEQYF.

The J gene is TRBJ1-5, the V gene TRBV19, with a weak D call TRBD1 (6 bases). Trimming removed 3 bases at V and 8 bases at J, with 14 bases between. Germline assignment: CDR1 LNHDA and CDR2 SQIVND (reference sequence). The CDR3 has 14 residues. The CDR3 reads CASSMGGAWEPQHF. The CDR3 DNA sequence: TGTGCCAGTAGTATGGGGGGGGCTTGGGAGCCCCAGCATTTT.

This chain links TRBV19 with TRBJ1-6; TRBD1 is a possible D gene (6 bases). Germline-derived CDR1 and CDR2 are LNHDA and SQIVND (reference sequence). Trimming took off 7 bases at V and 9 bases at J, with 16 bases between the two ends. The CDR3 has 14 amino acids. The CDR3 loop is CASTDTGSSSPLHF. The CDR3 nucleotides are TGTGCCAGTACCGACACAGGGAGTAGTTCACCCCTCCACTTT.

The V gene is TRBV25-1, the J gene TRBJ1-4; D ambiguous. Germline CDR1 is MGHDK and CDR2 is SYGVNS. The CDR3 contains 15 residues. V dropped 0 bases and J dropped 7 bases, with 12 bases sitting between them. The CDR3 region is CASSEYGVGSEKLFF. In nucleotides, the CDR3 is TGTGCCAGCAGTGAATACGGGGTAGGGAGTGAAAAACTGTTTTTT.

The chain couples TRBV10-3 to TRBJ2-7, with a tentative D call TRBD1 (6 bases). Germline CDR1 reads ENHRY; CDR2 reads SYGVKD. V was shortened by 6 bases and J by 3 bases, with 18 bases between the two germline ends. The CDR3 is 15 residues long. The CDR3 reads CAISSQSLQGYEQYF. CDR3 nucleotide sequence: TGTGCCATCAGCTCCCAGTCTCTACAGGGCTACGAGCAGTACTTC.

This chain connects TRBV4-3 to TRBJ2-2; a possible D gene is TRBD2 (6 bases). The germline gives CDR1 LGHNA, CDR2 YSLEER. CDR3 size: 17 residues. V shed 0 bases and J shed 5 bases, with 16 bases lying between them. The CDR3 bases are TGCGCCAGCAGCCAAGAGGGGGGTGGGGGAAAGACCGGGGAGCTGTTTTTT. Protein sequence: CASSQEGGGGKTGELFF.

About this clone: The identical CDR3 is also encoded by other nucleotide sequences in the sample. V gene TRBV9 combines with J gene TRBJ2-1; maybe TRBD2 (6 bases). CDR3 length: 14 residues. V gave up 0 bases and J gave up 6 bases, with 10 bases separating them. Germline lookup yields CDR1 SGDLS and CDR2 YYNGEE. The CDR3 DNA reads as TGTGCCAGCAGCGTAGTGGCGGGGACCAATGAGCAGTTCTTC. Protein: CASSVVAGTNEQFF.

The rearrangement links TRBV19 to TRBJ2-3; 14 positions agree with TRBD2. Germline trimming cut 5 bases from V and 1 base from J; bases unmatched to any gene: 8. This CDR3 spans 18 amino acids. CDR1 is LNHDA and CDR2 is SQIVND in the germline V gene (reference sequence). The CDR3 DNA is TGTGCCAGTAGTTCTACCGGGACTAGCGGGGGACGCACAGATACGCAGTATTTT. It specifies CASSSTGTSGGRTDTQYF. Supplemented by reference TRBV19 and TRBJ2-3, the full variable domain reads DGGITQSPKYLFRKEGQNVTLSCEQNLNHDAMYWYRQDPGQGLRLIYYSQIVNDFQKGDIAEGYSVSREKKESFPLTVTSAQKNPTAFYLCASSSTGTSGGRTDTQYFGPGTRLTVL.

The rearrangement uses TRBV6-1 and TRBJ2-5; 7 positions agree with TRBD1. The assigned J gene may be wrong: the sequence end matches TRBJ2-7 better. This CDR3 spans 14 amino acids. The germline V gene encodes CDR1 MNHNS and CDR2 SASEGT. CDR3 sequence reads: CASSETGIPYEQYF. The CDR3 coding sequence is TGTGCCAGCAGTGAGACAGGGATTCCCTACGAGCAGTACTTC.

This chain joins TRBV30 and TRBJ2-1; tentative D call: TRBD2 (6 bases). V dropped 1 base and J dropped 0 bases, with 7 bases sitting between them. Germline lookup yields CDR1 GTSNPN and CDR2 SVGIG (reference sequence). The CDR3 is made up of 14 amino acids. CDR3 DNA: TGTGCCTGGAGTGGGGAGGCCTCCTACAATGAGCAGTTCTTC. This encodes CAWSGEASYNEQFF. Complete variable domain (other parts from reference TRBV30 and TRBJ2-1): SQTIHQWPATLVQPVGSPLSLECTVEGTSNPNLYWYRQAAGRGLQLLFYSVGIGQISSEVPQNLSASRPQDRQFILSSKKLLLSDSGFYLCAWSGEASYNEQFFGPGTRLTVL.

This chain links TRBV9 with TRBJ2-1; 12 nucleotides match TRBD2. The CDR3 contains 16 residues. In germline, CDR1 is SGDLS, CDR2 YYNGEE. V was pared by 4 bases and J by 5 bases, with 7 bases of the junction left unmatched. As DNA, the CDR3 is TGTGCCAGCAGCCGTCCCCTAGCGGGGGGGGACAATGAGCAGTTCTTC. Residues: CASSRPLAGGDNEQFF.

This clone came up a few times. The V and J genes are TRBV7-6 and TRBJ2-7; D call uncertain. V was clipped by 5 bases and J by 1 base, with 9 bases between them. This CDR3 is 13 amino acids long. Germline CDR1 and CDR2: SGHVS and FNYEAQ. CDR3 loop: CASSPAASYEQYF. The CDR3 DNA sequence: TGTGCCAGCAGCCCCGCGGCTTCCTACGAGCAGTACTTC.

The chain employs TRBV27 and TRBJ2-7; perhaps TRBD2 as D (6 bases). Deletions cut 6 bases from V and 5 bases from J, with 14 bases between. The CDR3 runs to 13 residues. CDR1 MNHEY and CDR2 SMNVEV come from the germline V gene (reference sequence). DNA for the CDR3: TGTGCCAGCAGCTGGGACCGGGGGAACGAGCAGTACTTC. Translation gives CASSWDRGNEQYF.

The chain has TRBV7-3 and TRBJ2-7; D might be TRBD1 (6 bases). The CDR3 spans 14 residues. V lost 5 bases and J lost 0, with 11 bases in between. CDR1 is SGHTA and CDR2 is FQGTGA in the germline V gene. Here the CDR3 DNA reads TGTGCCAGCAGCCCGACAGGAGGCTCCTACGAGCAGTACTTC. Encoded protein: CASSPTGGSYEQYF.

V usage is TRBV9 and J usage is TRBJ1-5, with a weak D call TRBD1 (5 bases). CDR1 is SGDLS, CDR2 YYNGEE, per germline. Trimming pared 1 base from V and 0 bases from J, leaving 14 bases between. The length of the CDR3 is 17 residues. The CDR3 loop reads CASSVLRQSLSNQPQHF. The CDR3 bases are TGTGCCAGCAGCGTACTCAGACAGAGTCTTAGCAATCAGCCCCAGCATTTT.

The chain couples TRBV5-1 to TRBJ2-1; 12 bases align to TRBD2. Germline V lookup: CDR1 SGHRS, CDR2 YFSETQ. The ends lost 4 bases at V and 7 bases at J; junction bases unmatched: 6. The CDR3 loop spans 15 amino acids. DNA for the CDR3: TGCGCCAGCAGCGGGCTAGCGGGGGGGGTGAATGAGCAGTTCTTC. Translation: CASSGLAGGVNEQFF. Full variable domain (missing parts from reference TRBV5-1 and TRBJ2-1): KAGVTQTPRYLIKTRGQQVTLSCSPISGHRSVSWYQQTPGQGLQFLFEYFSETQRNKGNFPGRFSGRQFSNSRSEMNVSTLELGDSALYLCASSGLAGGVNEQFFGPGTRLTVL.

The CDR3 nucleotides are TGTGCCAGTAGTATAGAGGCAGGGATTGGAAACATTCAGTACTTC. This codes for CASSIEAGIGNIQYF. The chain uses TRBV19 and TRBJ2-4; D may be TRBD1 (5 bases). Germline V gene data show CDR1 as LNHDA and CDR2 as SQIVND (reference sequence). Deletions cut 0 bases from V and 6 bases from J, with 12 bases between. The CDR3 is 15 amino acids.

V gene TRBV7-2 combines with J gene TRBJ1-1, with D perhaps TRBD1 (6 bases). Trimming pared 5 bases from V and 5 bases from J, leaving 24 bases between. CDR3 length equals 17 residues. CDR1 SGHTA and CDR2 FQGNSA come from the germline V gene. The CDR3 bases are TGTGCCAGCAGCCCCAGACCTAAGAAGGGGGGGAAAACTGAAGCTTTCTTT. It translates to CASSPRPKKGGKTEAFF.